These T cell receptor beta chains were read from a single sample in a study of blood T cell repertoires in COVID-19. Here immunoSEQ multiplex PCR was the method, and the copy in TCRdb shows in-frame clones only, minus some. The sample records thousands of clones, about nine tenths being singletons. Sequenced input: peripheral blood. Every receptor here comes from a man in his sixties or seventies with COVID-19, enrolled during active disease. The CDR3 runs from the conserved cysteine through the conserved F or W. Fields, in order: clone size, V gene, J gene, D gene, CDR3 protein, CDR3 DNA. A D gene is named only where the DNA matches it firmly. Clone size is not always given. Where it is, it says once, few, many or a class for expanded clones.

.	TRBV5-4	TRBJ1-1	.	CASSLEPDTEAFF	TGTGCCAGCAGCTTGGAGCCCGACACTGAAGCTTTCTTT
.	TRBV7-6	TRBJ2-7	.	CASSSTGSYEQYF	TGTGCCAGCAGCTCGACAGGATCCTACGAGCAGTACTTC
.	TRBV7-8	TRBJ1-2	TRBD1	CASSVRDRGYWGYTF	TGTGCCAGCAGCGTCCGAGACAGGGGATATTGGGGCTACACCTTC
.	TRBV19	TRBJ2-1	TRBD2	CASSPELAGGSNEQFF	TGTGCCAGTAGCCCAGAGCTAGCGGGAGGCTCCAATGAGCAGTTCTTC
.	TRBV5-1	TRBJ2-7	TRBD1	CASSLGQGPGEQYF	TGCGCCAGCAGCCTGGGACAGGGGCCTGGCGAGCAGTACTTC
.	TRBV6-1	TRBJ1-4	.	CASSEAGWGQNEKLFF	TGTGCCAGCAGTGAAGCCGGGTGGGGGCAGAATGAAAAACTGTTTTTT
.	TRBV27	TRBJ2-1	.	CASRLPGLYNEQFF	TGTGCCAGCAGACTGCCGGGACTGTACAATGAGCAGTTCTTC
.	TRBV19	TRBJ2-1	TRBD2	CASALGPGLAIDEQFF	TGTGCCAGTGCGCTCGGGCCGGGACTAGCGATTGATGAGCAGTTCTTC
.	TRBV29-1	TRBJ2-2	.	CSVGRQGTGELFF	TGCAGCGTTGGCCGTCAGGGGACCGGGGAGCTGTTTTTT
.	TRBV4-1	TRBJ2-7	TRBD2	CASSQAGGGATYEQYF	TGCGCCAGCAGCCAAGCCGGCGGGGGGGCGACCTACGAGCAGTACTTC
.	TRBV27	TRBJ2-2	TRBD1	CASSLSRGLIGELFF	TGTGCCAGCAGTTTGTCCAGGGGGCTAATCGGGGAGCTGTTTTTT
once	TRBV27	TRBJ1-6	.	CASRTGAEAGNSPLHF	TGTGCCAGCAGGACAGGAGCAGAAGCGGGGAATTCACCCCTCCACTTT
.	TRBV5-5	TRBJ2-5	.	CASRTQRTPRGQETQYF	TGTGCCAGCAGAACCCAGAGGACTCCCCGGGGGCAAGAGACCCAGTACTTC
.	TRBV7-9	TRBJ2-3	TRBD2	CASSSTSGGSTDTQYF	TGTGCCAGCAGCTCTACTAGCGGGGGAAGCACAGATACGCAGTATTTT
.	TRBV7-2	TRBJ2-3	TRBD1	CASSARTGSTTDTQYF	TGTGCCAGCAGCGCGCGGACAGGGAGTACCACAGATACGCAGTATTTT
.	TRBV25-1	TRBJ2-1	.	CASSEWGIHYNEQFF	TGTGCCAGCAGTGAATGGGGCATCCATTACAATGAGCAGTTCTTC
.	TRBV3-1/TRBV3-2	TRBJ1-5	.	CASSQGWGGQPQHF	TGTGCCAGCAGCCAAGGTTGGGGAGGTCAGCCCCAGCATTTT
.	TRBV6-2/TRBV6-3	TRBJ1-2	.	CASSYTTRTPGYTF	TGTGCCAGCAGTTACACCACCCGGACTCCCGGCTACACCTTC
.	TRBV18	TRBJ2-5	TRBD2	CASSPRGKGGKETQYF	TGTGCCAGCTCACCCCGGGGTAAGGGAGGGAAAGAGACCCAGTACTTC
.	TRBV7-8	TRBJ2-7	.	CASSLSASSYEQYF	TGTGCCAGCAGCTTGAGCGCAAGCTCCTACGAGCAGTACTTC